This T cell receptor beta chain was captured by sequencing in a study of blood T cell repertoires in COVID-19. The CDR3 extends over 15 amino acids. The V and J ends lost 1 base and 0 bases respectively, with 7 bases between them. Germline CDR1 and CDR2: SGHTA and FQGNSA. Sequenced by immunoSEQ multiplex PCR; TCRdb stores in-frame clones only, minus some. The sample has 90,000 to 100,000 clones; approximately 72% are singletons. This sequence originates from a man in his 70s with acute or convalescent COVID-19. Material for sequencing was peripheral blood. V is TRBV7-2 and J is TRBJ1-5; D gene ambiguous. CDR3 sequence: CASSLVEGSNQPQHF. The CDR3 DNA follows: TGTGCCAGCAGCTTAGTGGAGGGTAGCAATCAGCCCCAGCATTTT.